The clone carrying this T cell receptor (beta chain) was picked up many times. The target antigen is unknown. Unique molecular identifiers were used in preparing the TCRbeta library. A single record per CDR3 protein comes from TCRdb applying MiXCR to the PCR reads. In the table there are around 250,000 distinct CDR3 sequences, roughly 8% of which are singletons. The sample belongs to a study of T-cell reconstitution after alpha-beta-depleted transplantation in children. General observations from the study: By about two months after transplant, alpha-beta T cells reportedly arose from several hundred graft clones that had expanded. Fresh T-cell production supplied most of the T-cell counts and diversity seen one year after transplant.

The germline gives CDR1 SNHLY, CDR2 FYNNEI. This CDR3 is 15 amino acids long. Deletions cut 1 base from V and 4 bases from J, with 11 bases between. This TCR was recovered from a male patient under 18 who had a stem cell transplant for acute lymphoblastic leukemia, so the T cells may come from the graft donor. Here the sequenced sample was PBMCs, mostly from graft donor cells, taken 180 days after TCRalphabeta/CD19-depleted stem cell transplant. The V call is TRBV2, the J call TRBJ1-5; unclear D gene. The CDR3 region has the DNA TGTGCCAGCAGTGAAGTCAGTTTAGATAATCAGCCCCAGCATTTT. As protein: CASSEVSLDNQPQHF.